A single sample gave rise to the 23 T cell receptor beta chains below, sequenced in a study of OX40 agonist ivuxolimab in advanced cancers. Produced via immunoSEQ multiplex PCR; TCRdb's table is partial and in-frame only. Of just under 65,000 clones in the sample, roughly 89% are singletons; the top ten hold over 4%. Sequenced material: CD4+ or CD8+ T cells sorted from blood, taken in a trial of the OX40 agonist ivuxolimab. These TCRs come from an adult with an advanced solid tumor such as melanoma, head and neck, liver or kidney cancer.

There are a few counts of this clone. This chain joins TRBV21-1 and TRBJ2-7; TRBD2 is the table's D call and was not checked against the DNA. TRBV21-1 is reported as a pseudogene. The CDR3 has 14 amino acids. Here the CDR3 DNA reads TGTGCCAGCAGCAAAGGGCGAGGGACCTACGAGCAGTACTTC. It yields the protein CASSKGRGTYEQYF.

The genes are TRBV6-9 and TRBJ1-4; D is uncertain. This CDR3 spans 14 amino acids. V shed 2 bases and J shed 8 bases, with 12 bases lying between them. Germline lookup yields CDR1 MNHGY and CDR2 SVAAGI. The CDR3 DNA reads as TGTGCCAGCAGTTATGTTGGAGGGATGGAAAAACTGTTTTTT. Residues: CASSYVGGMEKLFF.

The V gene is TRBV28, the J gene TRBJ1-1; no clear D gene. CDR1 is MDHEN and CDR2 is SYDVKM in the germline V gene. With 6 bases removed from V and 1 base from J, the gap between germline ends came to 12 bases. This CDR3 has 14 residues. The CDR3 protein is CASSAPLPNTEAFF. CDR3 nucleotide sequence: TGTGCCAGCAGCGCCCCGTTACCGAACACTGAAGCTTTCTTT.

This chain connects TRBV5-4 to TRBJ2-2; TRBD1 aligns across 10 bases. V lost 4 bases and J lost 3; bases outside the gene matches: 15. The length of the CDR3 is 19 residues. The V gene's germline CDR1 is SGHNT and CDR2 YYREEE (reference sequence). CDR3 region: CASSDPRQGAVGDTGELFF. In DNA form, the CDR3 reads TGTGCCAGCAGCGACCCTCGACAGGGGGCTGTCGGGGACACCGGGGAGCTGTTTTTT. The full variable domain, completed using reference TRBV5-4 and TRBJ2-2, is ETGVTQSPTHLIKTRGQQVTLRCSSQSGHNTVSWYQQALGQGPQFIFQYYREEENGRGNFPPRFSGLQFPNYSSELNVNALELDDSALYLCASSDPRQGAVGDTGELFFGEGSRLTVL.

The rearrangement uses TRBV6-5 and TRBJ1-2, with TRBD1 matching 7 bases. There are 13 residues in the CDR3. Germline loops: CDR1 MNHEY, CDR2 SVGAGI. V lost 6 bases, J lost 5 bases, and 6 bases stayed unmatched. CDR3 in amino acids: CASRTPGQYGYTF. The CDR3 DNA sequence: TGTGCCAGCAGGACCCCGGGACAGTATGGCTACACCTTC.

The chain recombines TRBV5-4 with TRBJ1-4, with D perhaps matching TRBD1 (5 bases). This CDR3 is 14 amino acids long. V was cut by 0 bases and J by 7 bases, with 10 bases left in between. Looked up from germline, CDR1 is SGHNT and CDR2 is YYREEE (reference sequence). The CDR3 reads CASSLAGRSEKLFF. The CDR3 coding sequence is TGTGCCAGCAGCTTGGCGGGACGTAGTGAAAAACTGTTTTTT.

This sequence joins TRBV7-2 and TRBJ1-2; D remains ambiguous. CDR3 length: 13 amino acids. The V end was cut by 10 bases, the J end by 0 bases, with 12 bases between. CDR1 and CDR2 (germline): SGHTA, FQGNSA. CDR3 nucleotides: TGTGCCATCCAAGACGGAGCTAACTATGGCTACACCTTC. Residues: CAIQDGANYGYTF.

This chain joins TRBV6-1 and TRBJ2-7; 12 bases fit TRBD2. CDR1 and CDR2 (germline): MNHNS, SASEGT. The CDR3 covers 16 residues. After removal of 4 bases from V and 4 bases from J, the junction contained 8 bases not matched to a gene. Written as DNA, the CDR3 is TGTGCCAGCAGTGCCGTCGCTAGCGGGAGGGTTTACGAGCAGTACTTC. Translating it yields CASSAVASGRVYEQYF.

The chain carries TRBV11-3 and TRBJ2-2; the D gene could be TRBD1 or TRBD2 (6 bases each). This CDR3 is 16 amino acids long. Germline CDR1 is SGHNT and CDR2 is YENEEA. Trimming left V 3 bases short and J 1 base short, with 12 bases between. The chain's CDR3 is CASSFPKGGNTGELFF. In DNA form, the CDR3 reads TGTGCCAGCAGCTTCCCCAAGGGGGGGAACACCGGGGAGCTGTTTTTT. Complete variable domain (other parts from reference TRBV11-3 and TRBJ2-2): EAGVVQSPRYKIIEKKQPVAFWCNPISGHNTLYWYLQNLGQGPELLIRYENEEAVDDSQLPKDRFSAERLKGVDSTLKIQPAELGDSAVYLCASSFPKGGNTGELFFGEGSRLTVL.

The CDR3 DNA sequence: TGTGCCAGCAGCTTAGCGTCTAGCGCTAGCACAGATACGCAGTATTTT. Its protein product is CASSLASSASTDTQYF. J is TRBJ2-3 and V is TRBV7-6; TRBD2 might be the D (6 bases). Per the germline V gene, CDR1 is SGHVS and CDR2 is FNYEAQ. CDR3 length: 16 residues. Trimming pared 0 bases from V and 0 bases from J, leaving 10 bases between.

The chain carries TRBV19 and TRBJ2-7, with D perhaps matching TRBD1 (5 bases). Germline V gives CDR1 LNHDA, CDR2 SQIVND (reference sequence). This CDR3 region has 14 residues. Trimming cost V 1 base and J 4 bases, with 11 bases left between them. CDR3 sequence (DNA): TGTGCCAGTAGTATAGCTTGGAAGGGGTACGAGCAGTACTTC. Amino acids: CASSIAWKGYEQYF.

The chain recombines TRBV5-6 with TRBJ2-3; TRBD2 matches 12 bases. V was pared by 4 bases and J by 4 bases, with 7 bases of the junction left unmatched. The CDR3 spans 16 residues. Germline V gives CDR1 SGHDT, CDR2 YYEEEE. In DNA form, the CDR3 reads TGTGCCAGCAGCCGGACTAGCGGGAATCTAGCAGATACGCAGTATTTT. This codes for CASSRTSGNLADTQYF.

This clone was seen once. The V gene is TRBV7-2, the J gene TRBJ1-5; TRBD1 matches 11 bases. Germline CDR1 and CDR2: SGHTA and FQGNSA. The J segment lost 2 bases and the V segment lost 5 bases, leaving 8 bases of the junction unmatched. The CDR3 length is 17 residues. CDR3 nucleotides: TGTGCCAGCAGCCCATGGGGGGGACAGGGGGGCAATCAGCCCCAGCATTTT. This sequence encodes CASSPWGGQGGNQPQHF.

This CDR3 is CASRPGQGILNIQYF. The CDR3 nucleotides are TGTGCCAGCAGACCGGGACAGGGGATATTAAACATTCAGTACTTC. V is TRBV2 and J is TRBJ2-4, with 10 bases lining up with TRBD1. The CDR3 contains 15 residues. The trim removed 6 bases at V and 6 bases at J, leaving 8 bases unmatched. Looked up from germline, CDR1 is SNHLY and CDR2 is FYNNEI.

The rearrangement joins TRBV11-3 to TRBJ2-7; D unresolved. CDR1 is SGHNT, CDR2 YENEEA, per germline. The V gene lost 3 bases and the J gene lost 7 bases, with 13 bases spanning the gap. The CDR3 is 13 residues long. CDR3 sequence (DNA): TGTGCCAGCAGCTTCGGCACGGGCGAAGAGCAGTACTTC. Its protein is CASSFGTGEEQYF.

The chain joins TRBV30 to TRBJ2-5, with 10 bases aligning to TRBD2. Germline loops: CDR1 GTSNPN, CDR2 SVGIG (reference sequence). With 0 bases clipped from V and 11 bases from J, the junction kept 12 bases outside the gene matches. This CDR3 is built from 15 residues. CDR3 nucleotide sequence: TGTGCCTGGAGTGTAAGGGGGCGGCTAGCGGGAGTTCAGTACTTC. It encodes CAWSVRGRLAGVQYF.

The chain carries TRBV9 and TRBJ2-7; D uncertain. The CDR3 extends over 14 amino acids. The V gene lost 4 bases and the J gene lost 4 bases, with 15 bases spanning the gap. Germline values: CDR1 SGDLS, CDR2 YYNGEE. The CDR3 loop reads CASSSLRLAYEQYF. The DNA for the CDR3 is TGTGCCAGCAGCTCCCTCAGGTTAGCATACGAGCAGTACTTC. The whole variable domain, filled in from reference TRBV9 and TRBJ2-7, reads DSGVTQTPKHLITATGQRVTLRCSPRSGDLSVYWYQQSLDQGLQFLIQYYNGEERAKGNILERFSAQQFPDLHSELNLSSLELGDSALYFCASSSLRLAYEQYFGPGTRLTVT.

V gene TRBV28 combines with J gene TRBJ1-2; D remains ambiguous. V lost 5 bases and J lost 9, with 19 bases in between. This CDR3 comprises 14 residues. Germline lookup yields CDR1 MDHEN and CDR2 SYDVKM. CDR3 region: CASSPSGLEASYTF. CDR3 DNA: TGTGCCAGCAGTCCCTCTGGTCTGGAGGCAAGCTACACCTTC.

For this clone: The junction departs from the called germline gene at one end, perhaps through a read error. This chain uses TRBV7-7 with TRBJ2-5; maybe TRBD1 (5 bases). Per germline, CDR1 SSHAT and CDR2 FNYEAQ (reference sequence). The CDR3 runs 13 residues. The chain's CDR3 is CASSSQGRETQYF. CDR3 bases: TGTGCTAGCAGCTCCCAGGGCAGGGAGACCCAGTACTTC.

The chain couples TRBV5-6 to TRBJ2-2, with D perhaps matching TRBD1 (6 bases). V was clipped by 4 bases and J by 7 bases, with 14 bases between them. Germline CDR1 is SGHDT and CDR2 is YYEEEE. CDR3 length: 14 residues. This CDR3 is CASSKGHLYGELFF. The CDR3 coding sequence is TGTGCCAGCAGCAAGGGACACCTTTACGGGGAGCTGTTTTTT.

In this sample, this clone turned up once. The V and J genes are TRBV12-5 and TRBJ1-1; 9 bases agree with TRBD1. This CDR3 is built from 16 residues. Per the germline V gene, CDR1 is LGHNT and CDR2 is FRNRAP. The ends lost 5 bases at V and 4 bases at J; junction bases unmatched: 11. DNA of the CDR3: TGTGCTAGTGGTCCCTACAGGGGGCGGGTGGTCACTGAAGCTTTCTTT. Protein: CASGPYRGRVVTEAFF.

This chain joins TRBV7-9 and TRBJ2-1, with 7 nucleotides matching TRBD2. V lost 6 bases and J lost 6; bases outside the gene matches: 11. CDR3 length: 15 residues. Germline CDR1 and CDR2: SEHNR and FQNEAQ (reference sequence). This chain's CDR3 is CASRGFAGEANEQFF. The CDR3 DNA follows: TGTGCCAGCAGGGGCTTCGCGGGAGAGGCCAATGAGCAGTTCTTC.

The V gene is TRBV5-1, the J gene TRBJ2-3; tentatively, D is TRBD1 or TRBD2 (5 bases each). Germline V CDR1 and CDR2: SGHRS, YFSETQ. CDR3 length: 14 amino acids. Between the trimmed V and J ends, which lost 3 bases and 4 bases, there was a span of 12 bases. The CDR3 nucleotides are TGCGCCAGCAGCTGGGGACGTAAGGCAGATACGCAGTATTTT. It is translated as CASSWGRKADTQYF.